These T cell receptor beta chains were read from a single sample in a study of Ad26.COV2.S vaccination and SARS-CoV-2 variants. Clones were read by immunoSEQ multiplex PCR, and TCRdb kept only the in-frame ones, dropping some. Among 350,000 to 450,000 clones, around 87% were seen once, and the ten largest hold about 3.4%. The sample in question was peripheral blood, obtained in a trial of Ad26.COV2.S vaccine versus placebo. These receptors came from a person between 18 and 60 years old who received the Ad26.COV2.S COVID-19 vaccine or a placebo. Both conserved end residues are part of each CDR3. D genes are given only for firm matches. Clone size is given for some rows only: seen once, a few or many times, or a class if the clone is expanded.

D gene	V gene	J gene	clone size	CDR3 DNA	CDR3 protein
TRBD1	TRBV2	TRBJ1-2	NA	TGTGCCAGCCCCCGGGACAGGGGGCTCAATGGCTACACCTTC	CASPRDRGLNGYTF
TRBD2	TRBV5-4	TRBJ2-7	NA	TGTGCCAGCAGCCCACAACGGACTAGCGGGGGATCCTACGAGCAGTACTTC	CASSPQRTSGGSYEQYF
TRBD2	TRBV19	TRBJ2-1	NA	TGTGCCAGTAGTATGGGCGGGGGGCACCTTGAGCAGTTCTTC	CASSMGGGHLEQFF
NA	TRBV19	TRBJ1-5	NA	TGTGCCAGTAGTTTCGTAAGGGCTCCCCAGCATTTT	CASSFVRAPQHF
NA	TRBV9	TRBJ2-1	NA	TGTGCCAGCAGCGTACCCCCCGAAGGGATGACCTACAATGAGCAGTTCTTC	CASSVPPEGMTYNEQFF
NA	TRBV13	TRBJ1-3	NA	TGTGCCAGCAGCTCGCCGACAGCACCCTCTGGAAACACCATATATTTT	CASSSPTAPSGNTIYF
TRBD2	TRBV9	TRBJ2-5	NA	TGTGCCAGCAGCGTAGTAGCGGGGGCTGCGGGGACCCAGTACTTC	CASSVVAGAAGTQYF
NA	TRBV7-7	TRBJ2-5	NA	TGTGCTAGCAGCCCCCCCCGCATGCAAGAGACCCAGTACTTC	CASSPPRMQETQYF
TRBD2	TRBV9	TRBJ2-5	NA	TGTGCCAGCAGCTCCCAGGGACTAGCCAAAGAGACCCAGTACTTC	CASSSQGLAKETQYF
NA	TRBV3-1/TRBV3-2	TRBJ1-1	NA	TGTGCCAGCAGCCAAGATTACTACAGAAACACTGAAGCTTTCTTT	CASSQDYYRNTEAFF
TRBD1	TRBV7-2	TRBJ2-5	NA	TGTGCCAGCAGCTTCGACAGGGGGCTAGGGGAGACCCAGTACTTC	CASSFDRGLGETQYF
TRBD1	TRBV27	TRBJ2-2	NA	TGTGCCAGCAGGCCAACAGGGGGCCACACCGGGGAGCTGTTTTTT	CASRPTGGHTGELFF
NA	TRBV5-1	TRBJ2-7	NA	TGCGCCAGCAGCCCCTCCTACGAGCAGTACTTC	CASSPSYEQYF
TRBD1	TRBV5-4	TRBJ1-1	NA	TGTGCCAGCAGGGTGGACAGGGGATCCACTGAAGCTTTCTTT	CASRVDRGSTEAFF
NA	TRBV30	TRBJ1-5	once	TGTGCCTGGAGTGTGTCGGGTGATCAGCCCCAGCATTTT	CAWSVSGDQPQHF
NA	TRBV4-1	TRBJ2-1	NA	TGCGCCAGCAGGAGGTGGAATGAGCAGTTCTTC	CASRRWNEQFF
NA	TRBV7-2	TRBJ1-1	NA	TGTGCCAGCAGCCCCCCGGGCAGGGGCGTGGGTTTGAACACTGAAGCTTTCTTT	CASSPPGRGVGLNTEAFF
TRBD2	TRBV7-9	TRBJ2-1	NA	TGTGCCAGCAGCCCGAAGCGGGGGAGCTACAATGAGCAGTTCTTC	CASSPKRGSYNEQFF
NA	TRBV2	TRBJ1-2	NA	TGTGCCAGCAGTGAATTCGCCAGCTACTATGGCTACACCTTC	CASSEFASYYGYTF
NA	TRBV4-1	TRBJ1-2	NA	TGCGCCAGCAGCCAAGTGGGCAGGCTTGGGGACTATGGCTACACCTTC	CASSQVGRLGDYGYTF
NA	TRBV19	TRBJ2-4	NA	TGTGCCAGTAGTATTACAATGAGGGGGCCGGGGGTCAAAAACATTCAGTACTTC	CASSITMRGPGVKNIQYF
TRBD2	TRBV15	TRBJ2-7	once	TGTGCCACCAGCACGGGGTCGGGGGGATCCTACGAGCAGTACTTC	CATSTGSGGSYEQYF
NA	TRBV19	TRBJ1-2	once	TGTGCCAGTAGTCAACGCCTGGACTACTATGGCTACACCTTC	CASSQRLDYYGYTF
NA	TRBV5-1	TRBJ2-5	NA	TGCGCCAGCAGCTCTTCGGAGACCCAGTACTTC	CASSSSETQYF
TRBD2	TRBV7-7	TRBJ2-5	NA	TGTGCTAGCAGCTCGGCCTCTAGCGGGGGAAGCAGACAAGAGACCCAGTACTTC	CASSSASSGGSRQETQYF
NA	TRBV5-3	TRBJ2-6	NA	TGTGCCAGAAACCCCACCCCGCCCCGGATATCTGGGGCCAACGTCCTGACTTTC	CARNPTPPRISGANVLTF
NA	TRBV27	TRBJ1-5	NA	TGTGCCAGCAGTTACACTCAGGGTTACAATCAGCCCCAGCATTTT	CASSYTQGYNQPQHF
NA	TRBV6-5	TRBJ1-2	NA	TGTGCCAGCAGTTATGGTGTAGGAGGAGGCTATGGCTACACCTTC	CASSYGVGGGYGYTF
TRBD1	TRBV4-2	TRBJ1-1	NA	TGTGCCAGCAGCCCCTGGACAGGGAACACTGAAGCTTTCTTT	CASSPWTGNTEAFF
NA	TRBV10-3	TRBJ2-7	NA	TGTGCCATCAGGGCGGACAGCTTCTACGAGCAGTACTTC	CAIRADSFYEQYF
TRBD1	TRBV6-5	TRBJ1-5	NA	TGTGCCAGCAAATTTAACAGGGGTGATAATCAGCCCCAGCATTTT	CASKFNRGDNQPQHF
NA	TRBV6-5	TRBJ2-1	NA	TGTGCCAGCAGTTACGAGCTCTGGAGCTCCTACAATGAGCAGTTCTTC	CASSYELWSSYNEQFF
NA	TRBV7-8	TRBJ2-7	once	TGTGCCAGCAGCTTAGAGAGAGTAACCCACGAGCAGTACTTC	CASSLERVTHEQYF
TRBD1	TRBV25-1	TRBJ1-1	NA	TGTGCCAGCAGTTACAGGGGGAACACTGAAGCTTTCTTT	CASSYRGNTEAFF
TRBD1	TRBV10-3	TRBJ2-1	NA	TGTGCCATCTCTCCGACAGGGGGCAATGAGCAGTTCTTC	CAISPTGGNEQFF
NA	TRBV27	TRBJ2-6	NA	TGTGCCAGCAAGGGTTGGTTTTTGGGGGCCAACGTCCTGACTTTC	CASKGWFLGANVLTF
NA	TRBV19	TRBJ1-6	NA	TGTGCCAGTGGCCACCTACACGCGGGGAATTCACCCCTCCACTTT	CASGHLHAGNSPLHF
TRBD1	TRBV6-2/TRBV6-3	TRBJ2-1	NA	TGTGCCAGCAGTTCCAGACAGGGGCGCACCTACAATGAGCAGTTCTTC	CASSSRQGRTYNEQFF
NA	TRBV24-1	TRBJ2-3	NA	TGTGCCACAAAAGACCCTAGCACAGATACGCAGTATTTT	CATKDPSTDTQYF
NA	TRBV7-6	TRBJ2-7	NA	TGTGCCAGCAGCTTGGGTGTGGGGGTGGTTGGCGAGCAGTACTTC	CASSLGVGVVGEQYF
NA	TRBV21-1	TRBJ1-1	NA	TGTGCCAGTCCTCTAGGTACTGAAGCTTTCTTT	CASPLGTEAFF
NA	TRBV2	TRBJ1-1	NA	TGTGCCAGCAGTGAATTGGGGTTGAGTGAAGCTTTCTTT	CASSELGLSEAFF
NA	TRBV6-2/TRBV6-3	TRBJ1-2	NA	TGTGCCAGCAGTTACGACTGGGTCTATGGCTACACCTTC	CASSYDWVYGYTF
NA	TRBV2	TRBJ2-7	NA	TGTGCCAGCAGTGAAGGGGGGGGCAGGGCCCACGAGCAGTACTTC	CASSEGGGRAHEQYF
NA	TRBV30	TRBJ1-1	once	TGTGCCTGGAGACGACTGCGGGTGAACACTGAAGCTTTCTTT	CAWRRLRVNTEAFF
TRBD1	TRBV27	TRBJ1-1	NA	TGTGCCAGCAGTCGTAGACAGGGGAGGGGCGCGTTTGAAGCTTTCTTT	CASSRRQGRGAFEAFF
NA	TRBV18	TRBJ2-7	NA	TGTGCCAGCTCACCAAGCAGGGATTACGAGCAGTACTTC	CASSPSRDYEQYF